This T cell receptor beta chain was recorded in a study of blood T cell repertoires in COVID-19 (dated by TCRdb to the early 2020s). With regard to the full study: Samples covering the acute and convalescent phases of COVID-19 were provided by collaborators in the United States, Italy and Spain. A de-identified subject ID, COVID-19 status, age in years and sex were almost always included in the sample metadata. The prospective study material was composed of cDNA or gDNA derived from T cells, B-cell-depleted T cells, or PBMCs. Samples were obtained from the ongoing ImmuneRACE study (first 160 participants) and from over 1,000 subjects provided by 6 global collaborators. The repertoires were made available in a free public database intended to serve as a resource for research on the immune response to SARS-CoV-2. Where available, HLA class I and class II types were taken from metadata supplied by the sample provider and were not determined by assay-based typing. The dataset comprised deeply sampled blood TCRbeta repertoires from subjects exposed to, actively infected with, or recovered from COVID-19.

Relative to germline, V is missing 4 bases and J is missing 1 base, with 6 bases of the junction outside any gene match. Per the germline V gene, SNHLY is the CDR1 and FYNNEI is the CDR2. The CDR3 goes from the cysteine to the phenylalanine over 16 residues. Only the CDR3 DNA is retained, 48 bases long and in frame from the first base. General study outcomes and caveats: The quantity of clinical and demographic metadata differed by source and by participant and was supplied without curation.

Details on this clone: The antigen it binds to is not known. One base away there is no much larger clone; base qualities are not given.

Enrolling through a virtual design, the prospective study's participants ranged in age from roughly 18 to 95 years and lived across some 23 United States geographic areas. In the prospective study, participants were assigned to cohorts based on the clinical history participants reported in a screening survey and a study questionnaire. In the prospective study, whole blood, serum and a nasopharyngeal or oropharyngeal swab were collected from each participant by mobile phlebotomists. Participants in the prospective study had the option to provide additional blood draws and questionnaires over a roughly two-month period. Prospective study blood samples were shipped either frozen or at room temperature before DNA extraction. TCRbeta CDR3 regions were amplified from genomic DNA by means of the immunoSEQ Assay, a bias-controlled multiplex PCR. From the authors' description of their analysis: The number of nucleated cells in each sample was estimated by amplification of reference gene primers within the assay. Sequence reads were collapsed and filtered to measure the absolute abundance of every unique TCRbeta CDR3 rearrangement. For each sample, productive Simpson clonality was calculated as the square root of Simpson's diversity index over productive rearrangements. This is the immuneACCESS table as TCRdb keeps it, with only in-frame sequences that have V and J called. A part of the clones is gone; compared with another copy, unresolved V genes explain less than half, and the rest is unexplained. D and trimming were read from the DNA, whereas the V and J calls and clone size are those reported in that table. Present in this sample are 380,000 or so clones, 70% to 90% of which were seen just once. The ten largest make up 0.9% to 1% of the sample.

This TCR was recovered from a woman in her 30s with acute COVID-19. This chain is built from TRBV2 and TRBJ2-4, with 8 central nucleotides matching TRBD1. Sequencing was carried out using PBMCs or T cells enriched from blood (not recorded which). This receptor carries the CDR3 CASSADRGYAKNIQYF. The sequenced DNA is TGTGCCAGCAGTGCCGACAGGGGTTACGCCAAAAACATTCAGTACTTC.